The next 10 T cell receptor beta chains were all read from a single sample in a study of T cells in Graves' hyperthyroidism and ophthalmopathy. Authors of the study amplified TCR beta CDR3 regions from RNA transcripts. TCR CDR3 regions were first amplified by RT-PCR with HTBI primers. MiXCR, applied by TCRdb to the multiplex PCR reads, yields one record per CDR3 protein. The table records around 660,000 distinct CDR3 sequences, about 45% of them present only once. Sequences were obtained from peripheral blood or thyroid tissue (not recorded which). The receptors shown here come from an adult man with Graves' disease, either hyperthyroidism or ophthalmopathy (not recorded which).

This clonotype occurred many times. V and J are TRBV7-9 and TRBJ2-7, with D perhaps TRBD1 or TRBD2 (5 bases each). V dropped 0 bases and J dropped 5 bases, with 14 bases sitting between them. This CDR3 region has 15 residues. Germline CDR1 SEHNR, CDR2 FQNEAQ (reference sequence). CDR3 region: CASSLAGAGTDEQYF. CDR3 DNA sequence: TGTGCCAGCAGCTTAGCAGGGGCCGGGACCGACGAGCAGTACTTC. Supplemented by reference TRBV7-9 and TRBJ2-7, the full variable domain reads DTGVSQNPRHKITKRGQNVTFRCDPISEHNRLYWYRQTLGQGPEFLTYFQNEAQLEKSRLLSDRFSAERPKGSFSTLEIQRTEQGDSAMYLCASSLAGAGTDEQYFGPGTRLTVT.

V and J are TRBV29-1 and TRBJ1-1, with D hard to call. Germline V gene data show CDR1 as SQVTM and CDR2 as ANQGSEA. The CDR3 is 13 residues long. Trimming removed 8 bases from V and 4 bases from J, with 17 bases in between. This CDR3 reads CSQLGRWSTEAFF. In DNA, the CDR3 is TGCAGCCAACTAGGGAGGTGGTCCACTGAAGCTTTCTTT.

This clonotype came up a few times. The rearrangement links TRBV6-6 to TRBJ1-6, with no clear D. Germline CDR1 MNHNY, CDR2 SVGAGI (reference sequence). The CDR3 has 13 residues. The V and J ends lost 7 bases and 5 bases respectively, with 9 bases between them. In DNA, the CDR3 is TGTGCCAGCACGATGCCGAATAATTCACCCCTCCACTTT. This codes for CASTMPNNSPLHF.

The chain joins TRBV7-9 to TRBJ2-2; D is possibly TRBD2 (6 bases). There are 15 residues in the CDR3. Germline CDR1 SEHNR, CDR2 FQNEAQ (reference sequence). V lost 7 bases and J 5 bases, leaving 17 bases between the germline ends. The CDR3 region is CASKTPGEGTGELFF. CDR3 DNA: TGTGCCAGCAAAACCCCGGGAGAGGGGACCGGGGAGCTGTTTTTT.

This clonotype was detected only a few times. The rearrangement uses TRBV20-1 and TRBJ1-2; D gene ambiguous. The germline V gene encodes CDR1 DFQATT and CDR2 SNEGSKA (reference sequence). The CDR3 runs 12 residues. V was pared by 0 bases and J by 3 bases, with 5 bases between. Written as DNA, the CDR3 is TGCAGTGCTAGAGACAGCCACTATGGCTACACCTTC. Its translation is CSARDSHYGYTF.

This clonotype has at least ten counts. V and J are TRBV9 and TRBJ1-6; 7 bases line up with TRBD1. After removal of 3 bases from V and 7 bases from J, the junction contained 4 bases not matched to a gene. The CDR3 covers 14 residues. Germline CDR1 reads SGDLS; CDR2 reads YYNGEE. The CDR3 protein is CASSGDSLNSPLHF. The DNA of the CDR3 is TGTGCCAGCAGCGGGGACAGCCTAAATTCACCCCTCCACTTT.

The rearrangement links TRBV11-2 to TRBJ1-2; D remains ambiguous. V dropped 6 bases and J dropped 5 bases, with 13 bases sitting between them. There are 13 residues in the CDR3. Germline values: CDR1 SGHAT, CDR2 FQNNGV. The chain's CDR3 is CASSRTSGYGYTF. The CDR3 nucleotides are TGTGCCAGCAGTCGTACATCGGGTTATGGCTACACCTTC.

This clonotype was observed a handful of times. V and J are TRBV11-3 and TRBJ1-2, with D perhaps matching TRBD1 (6 bases). Trimming left V 6 bases short and J 7 bases short, with 18 bases between. This CDR3 has 14 amino acids. CDR1 SGHNT and CDR2 YENEEA come from the germline V gene. Written as DNA, the CDR3 is TGTGCCAGCAGTTTGGGGGGGACAAGGACTGGCTACACCTTC. It yields the protein CASSLGGTRTGYTF.

In DNA, the CDR3 is TGTGCCACAGGGGTCGGAGAGACCCAGTACTTC. This translates into CATGVGETQYF. V gene TRBV2 combines with J gene TRBJ2-5; a possible D gene is TRBD1 (6 bases). The germline V and J ends were trimmed by 10 bases and 4 bases, with 10 bases remaining between them. This CDR3 has 11 residues. Germline values: CDR1 SNHLY, CDR2 FYNNEI.

The genes are TRBV7-8 and TRBJ1-2, with TRBD1 as a possible D gene (6 bases). V was shortened by 2 bases and J by 6 bases, with 10 bases between the two germline ends. CDR1 is SGHVS, CDR2 FQNEAQ, per germline. The length of the CDR3 is 13 residues. The CDR3 region is CASSLLGGHGYTF. The CDR3 DNA follows: TGTGCCAGCAGCTTACTGGGGGGCCATGGCTACACCTTC. Variable domain in full (rest from reference TRBV7-8 and TRBJ1-2): GAGVSQSPRYKVAKRGQDVALRCDPISGHVSLFWYQQALGQGPEFLTYFQNEAQLDKSGLPSDRFFAERPEGSVSTLKIQRTQQEDSAVYLCASSLLGGHGYTFGSGTRLTVV.